This TCR beta chain emerged from a study of Graves' ophthalmopathy and Graves' hyperthyroidism. Many counts were recorded for this clonotype. Its antigen is still unknown. The study's findings and limits: Most expanded clonotypes from thyroid (those above 0.001 frequency) were also found in blood. Ophthalmopathy was separated from stable hyperthyroidism by a 13-signature model with over 85% sensitivity and over 70% specificity.

Patients were diagnosed from clinical symptoms, serum thyroxine, TRAb, thyroid ultrasound and orbital computed tomography. RNA transcripts provided the template for amplifying TCR beta CDR3 regions. HTBI primers primed a first-round RT-PCR, and a second-round multiplex PCR followed. TCRdb called the multiplex PCR reads again in MiXCR, with one record for every CDR3 protein. Of about 200,000 distinct CDR3 sequences listed, roughly 29% are singletons. The TCR comes from a man in his fifties with Graves' ophthalmopathy. The sample comprised peripheral blood.

The DNA for the CDR3 is TGTGCCAGCAGCCCCGACCGGGTGACGGAGACCCAGTACTTC. Translation gives CASSPDRVTETQYF. The chain employs TRBV7-2 and TRBJ2-5; D is uncertain. V lost 5 bases and J lost 5, with 15 bases in between. The CDR3 is made up of 14 amino acids. Germline V lookup: CDR1 SGHTA, CDR2 FQGNSA.